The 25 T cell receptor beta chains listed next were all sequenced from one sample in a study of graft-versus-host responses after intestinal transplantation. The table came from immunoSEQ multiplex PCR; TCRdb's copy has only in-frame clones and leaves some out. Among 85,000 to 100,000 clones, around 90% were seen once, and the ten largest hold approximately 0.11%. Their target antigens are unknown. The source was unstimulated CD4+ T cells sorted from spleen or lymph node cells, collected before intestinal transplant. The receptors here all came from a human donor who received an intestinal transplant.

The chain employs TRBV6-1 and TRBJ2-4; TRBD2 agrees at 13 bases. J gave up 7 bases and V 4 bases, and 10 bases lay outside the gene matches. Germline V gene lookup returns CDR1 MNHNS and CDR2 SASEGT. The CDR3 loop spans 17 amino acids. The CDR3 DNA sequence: TGTGCCAGCAGTGCCCTACTAGCGGGGGGGCGAAGGAACATTCAGTACTTC. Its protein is CASSALLAGGRRNIQYF.

CDR3 amino acids: CASSLGPTGFNTEAFF. The CDR3 region has the DNA TGCGCCAGCAGCTTGGGGCCTACAGGGTTCAACACTGAAGCTTTCTTT. The V and J genes are TRBV5-1 and TRBJ1-1; a weak D match, TRBD1 (6 bases). V was clipped by 0 bases and J by 2 bases, with 14 bases between them. The germline gives CDR1 SGHRS, CDR2 YFSETQ. This CDR3 comprises 16 residues.

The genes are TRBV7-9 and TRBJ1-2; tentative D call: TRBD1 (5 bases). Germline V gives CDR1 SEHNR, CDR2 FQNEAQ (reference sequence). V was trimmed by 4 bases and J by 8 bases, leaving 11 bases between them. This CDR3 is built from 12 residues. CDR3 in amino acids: CASSSGGWGYTF. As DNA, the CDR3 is TGTGCCAGCAGCTCCGGGGGTTGGGGCTACACCTTC. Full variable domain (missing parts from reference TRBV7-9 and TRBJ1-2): DTGVSQNPRHKITKRGQNVTFRCDPISEHNRLYWYRQTLGQGPEFLTYFQNEAQLEKSRLLSDRFSAERPKGSFSTLEIQRTEQGDSAMYLCASSSGGWGYTFGSGTRLTVV.

CDR3 DNA sequence: TGTGCCAGCAGGAGACTAGCGGGGGGGGGAGAGACCCAGTACTTC. Its protein product is CASRRLAGGGETQYF. V usage is TRBV11-2 and J usage is TRBJ2-5; 14 bases match TRBD2. This CDR3 is 15 amino acids long. Germline CDR1 and CDR2: SGHAT and FQNNGV. V gave up 6 bases and J gave up 4 bases; unmatched junction bases: 4.

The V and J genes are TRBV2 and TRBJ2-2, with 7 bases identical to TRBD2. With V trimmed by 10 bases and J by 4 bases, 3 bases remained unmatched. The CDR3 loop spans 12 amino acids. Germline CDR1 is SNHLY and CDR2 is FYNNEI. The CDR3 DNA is TGTGCCACCCGGGGGGTCACCGGGGAGCTGTTTTTT. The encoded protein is CATRGVTGELFF.

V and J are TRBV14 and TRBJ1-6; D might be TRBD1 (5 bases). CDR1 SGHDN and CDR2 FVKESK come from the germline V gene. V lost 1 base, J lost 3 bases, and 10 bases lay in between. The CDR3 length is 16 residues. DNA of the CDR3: TGTGCCAGCAGCCAAGGCGGGGGGGTCTATAATTCACCCCTCCACTTT. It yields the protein CASSQGGGVYNSPLHF.

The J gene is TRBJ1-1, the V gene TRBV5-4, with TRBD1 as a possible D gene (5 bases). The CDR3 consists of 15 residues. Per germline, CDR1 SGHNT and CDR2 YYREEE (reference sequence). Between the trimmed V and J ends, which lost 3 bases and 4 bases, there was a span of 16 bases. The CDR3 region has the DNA TGTGCCAGCAGCTCGGGACGAGGAGCGGGCACTGAAGCTTTCTTT. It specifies CASSSGRGAGTEAFF.

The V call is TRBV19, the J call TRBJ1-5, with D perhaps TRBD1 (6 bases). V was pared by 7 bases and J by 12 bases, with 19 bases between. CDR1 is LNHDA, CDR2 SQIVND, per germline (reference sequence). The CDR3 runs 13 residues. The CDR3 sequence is CASTSYDRPDQHF. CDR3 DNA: TGTGCCAGTACCTCATACGACAGGCCAGACCAGCATTTT.

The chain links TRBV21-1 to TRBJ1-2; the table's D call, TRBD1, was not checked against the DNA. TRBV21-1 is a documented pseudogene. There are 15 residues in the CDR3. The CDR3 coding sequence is TGTGCCAGACCGGGACACCACACCTACAACTATGGCTACACCTTC. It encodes CARPGHHTYNYGYTF.

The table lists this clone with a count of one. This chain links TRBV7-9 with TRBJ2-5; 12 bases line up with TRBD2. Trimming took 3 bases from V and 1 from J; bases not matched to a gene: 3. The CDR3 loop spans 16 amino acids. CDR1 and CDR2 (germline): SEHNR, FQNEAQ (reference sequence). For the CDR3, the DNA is TGTGCCAGCAGCTTTTTACTAGCGGGGGGCCAAGAGACCCAGTACTTC. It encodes CASSFLLAGGQETQYF.

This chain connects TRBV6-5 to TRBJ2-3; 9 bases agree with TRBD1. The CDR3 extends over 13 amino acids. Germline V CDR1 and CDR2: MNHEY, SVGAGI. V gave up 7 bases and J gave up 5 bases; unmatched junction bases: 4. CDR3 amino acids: CASTRTGVDTQYF. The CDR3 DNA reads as TGTGCCAGCACAAGGACAGGGGTAGATACGCAGTATTTT.

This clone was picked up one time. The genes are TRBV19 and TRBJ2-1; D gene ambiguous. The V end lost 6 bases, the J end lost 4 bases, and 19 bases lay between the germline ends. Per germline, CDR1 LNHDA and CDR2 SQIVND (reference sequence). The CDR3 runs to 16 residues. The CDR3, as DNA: TGTGCCAGTAGCGCGGAACGGCTGACCTTATACAATGAGCAGTTCTTC. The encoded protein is CASSAERLTLYNEQFF.

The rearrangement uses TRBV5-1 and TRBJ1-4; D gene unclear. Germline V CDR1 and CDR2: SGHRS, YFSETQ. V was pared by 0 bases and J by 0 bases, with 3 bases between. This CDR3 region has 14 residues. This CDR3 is CASSLATTNEKLFF. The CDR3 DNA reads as TGCGCCAGCAGCTTGGCCACAACTAATGAAAAACTGTTTTTT.

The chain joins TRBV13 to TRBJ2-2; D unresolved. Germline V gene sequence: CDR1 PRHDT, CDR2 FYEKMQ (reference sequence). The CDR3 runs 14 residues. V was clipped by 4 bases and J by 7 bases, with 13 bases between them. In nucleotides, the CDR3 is TGTGCCAGCAGCTCACGGAGACCTCTCGGGGAGCTGTTTTTT. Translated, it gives CASSSRRPLGELFF.

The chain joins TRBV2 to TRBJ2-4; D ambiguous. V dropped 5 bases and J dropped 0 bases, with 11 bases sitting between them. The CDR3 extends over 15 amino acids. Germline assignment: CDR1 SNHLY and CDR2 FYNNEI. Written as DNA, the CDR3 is TGTGCCAGCAGTCTTCAGGCACTAGCCAAAAACATTCAGTACTTC. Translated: CASSLQALAKNIQYF.

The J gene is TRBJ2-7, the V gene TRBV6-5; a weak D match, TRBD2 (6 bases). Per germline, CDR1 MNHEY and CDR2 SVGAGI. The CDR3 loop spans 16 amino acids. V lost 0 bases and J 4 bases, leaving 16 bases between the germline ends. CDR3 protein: CASSYSLAATGYEQYF. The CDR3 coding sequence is TGTGCCAGCAGTTACTCGTTAGCGGCAACTGGGTACGAGCAGTACTTC.

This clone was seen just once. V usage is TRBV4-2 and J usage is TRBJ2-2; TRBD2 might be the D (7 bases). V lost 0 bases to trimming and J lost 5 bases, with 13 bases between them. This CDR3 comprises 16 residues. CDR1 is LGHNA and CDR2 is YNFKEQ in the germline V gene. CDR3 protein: CASSQERGPGTGELFF. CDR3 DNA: TGTGCCAGCAGCCAAGAGCGGGGGCCGGGGACCGGGGAGCTGTTTTTT.

The CDR3 here is CASSDRVGEQYF. For the CDR3, the DNA is TGCGCCAGCAGTGACAGGGTTGGCGAGCAGTACTTC. This chain links TRBV23-1 with TRBJ2-7, with 7 bases that match TRBD1. TRBV23-1 is an ORF; its function is uncertain. Trimming cost V 5 bases and J 6 bases; bases outside gene matches: 4. The CDR3 is 12 amino acids.

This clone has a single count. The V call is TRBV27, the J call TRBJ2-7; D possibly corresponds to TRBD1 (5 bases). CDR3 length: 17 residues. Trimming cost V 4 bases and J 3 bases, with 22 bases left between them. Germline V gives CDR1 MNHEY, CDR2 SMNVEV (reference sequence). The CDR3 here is CASSYKLQGPHLYEQYF. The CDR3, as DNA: TGTGCCAGCAGTTACAAACTCCAGGGCCCTCACCTCTACGAGCAGTACTTC.

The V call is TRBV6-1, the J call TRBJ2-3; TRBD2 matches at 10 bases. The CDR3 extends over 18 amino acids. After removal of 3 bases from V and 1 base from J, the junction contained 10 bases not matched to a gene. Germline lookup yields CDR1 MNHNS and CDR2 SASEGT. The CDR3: CASSDRFLAGVRTDTQYF. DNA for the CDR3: TGTGCCAGCAGTGATAGATTTCTAGCGGGGGTCCGCACAGATACGCAGTATTTT.

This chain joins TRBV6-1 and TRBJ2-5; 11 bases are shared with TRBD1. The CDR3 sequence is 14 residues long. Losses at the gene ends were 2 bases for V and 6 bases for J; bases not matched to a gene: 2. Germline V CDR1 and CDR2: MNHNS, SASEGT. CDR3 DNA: TGTGCCAGCAGTGAACTGGACAGGGGGCAGACCCAGTACTTC. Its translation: CASSELDRGQTQYF.

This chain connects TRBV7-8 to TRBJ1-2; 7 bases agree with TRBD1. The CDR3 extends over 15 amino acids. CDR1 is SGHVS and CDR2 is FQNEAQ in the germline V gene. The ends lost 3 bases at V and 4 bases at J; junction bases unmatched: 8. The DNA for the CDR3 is TGTGCCAGCAGCTTCACAGGGGACGCGGGCTATGGCTACACCTTC. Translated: CASSFTGDAGYGYTF.

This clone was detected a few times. The CDR3 region is CASSLDPGPNYGYTF. CDR3 DNA: TGTGCCAGCAGCTTAGATCCAGGGCCTAACTATGGCTACACCTTC. The chain employs TRBV7-3 and TRBJ1-2; D is perhaps TRBD1 (5 bases). The CDR3 is 15 residues long. V dropped 2 bases and J dropped 0 bases, with 10 bases sitting between them. Germline V CDR1 and CDR2: SGHTA, FQGTGA.

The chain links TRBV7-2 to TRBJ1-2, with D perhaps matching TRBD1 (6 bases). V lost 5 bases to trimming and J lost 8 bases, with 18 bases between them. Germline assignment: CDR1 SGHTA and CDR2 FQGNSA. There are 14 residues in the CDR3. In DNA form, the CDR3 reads TGTGCCAGCAGCCCAGGGTCAGGGGTCGGAGGCTACACCTTC. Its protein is CASSPGSGVGGYTF.

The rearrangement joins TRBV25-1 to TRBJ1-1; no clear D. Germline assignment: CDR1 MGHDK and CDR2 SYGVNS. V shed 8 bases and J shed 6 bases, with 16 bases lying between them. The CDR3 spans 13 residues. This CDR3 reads CASGLRTDAEAFF. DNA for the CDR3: TGTGCCAGCGGACTAAGGACGGACGCTGAAGCTTTCTTT.